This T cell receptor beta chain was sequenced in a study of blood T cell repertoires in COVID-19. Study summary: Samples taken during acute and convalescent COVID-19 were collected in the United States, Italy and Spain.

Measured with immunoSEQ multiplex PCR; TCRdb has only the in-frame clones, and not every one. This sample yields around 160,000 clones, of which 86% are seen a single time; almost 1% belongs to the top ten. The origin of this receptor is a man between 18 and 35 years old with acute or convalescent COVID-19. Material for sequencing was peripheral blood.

As DNA, the CDR3 is TGCGCCAGCAGCTTAACAGGGGTTGAGCAGTACTTC. Its translation: CASSLTGVEQYF. The chain combines TRBV5-1 with TRBJ2-7; 7 nucleotides agree with TRBD1. Germline CDR1 and CDR2: SGHRS and YFSETQ. The CDR3 consists of 12 residues. Trimming at V came to 2 bases and at J to 7 bases, leaving 3 bases not matched to a gene.